The 4 T cell receptor beta chains given below trace back to one sample, sequenced in a study of shared clonotypes between healthy human individuals. This table comes from immunoSEQ multiplex PCR, and its TCRdb copy is limited to in-frame clones, with some not included. Of under 650,000 clones listed, about 96% are singletons. The specimen sequenced was naive CD4+ T cells sorted from blood. Sample subset: CD45RA+ positively selected. These receptor sequences come from a woman aged 30 to 39 in good health.

The chain joins TRBV5-1 to TRBJ2-2, with TRBD2 as a possible D gene (6 bases). V was cut by 4 bases and J by 5 bases, with 15 bases left in between. The CDR3 spans 15 residues. Germline V CDR1 and CDR2: SGHRS, YFSETQ. The DNA of the CDR3 is TGCGCCAGCAGCCCTAGCGTCAGTTATACCGGGGAGCTGTTTTTT. Translation gives CASSPSVSYTGELFF.

About this clone: Other DNA sequences within the sample encode an identical CDR3. V is TRBV11-2 and J is TRBJ2-7; D possibly corresponds to TRBD1 (5 bases). V shed 2 bases and J shed 3 bases, with 5 bases lying between them. CDR3 length equals 12 residues. Per the germline V gene, CDR1 is SGHAT and CDR2 is FQNNGV. CDR3 DNA: TGTGCCAGCAGCTTACAGGGCTACGAGCAGTACTTC. This sequence encodes CASSLQGYEQYF.

The rearrangement uses TRBV18 and TRBJ2-7; TRBD2 matches at 11 bases. In germline, CDR1 is KGHSH, CDR2 LQKENI. With V trimmed by 1 base and J by 4 bases, 6 bases remained unmatched. There are 16 residues in the CDR3. The CDR3 spells CASSPRGLAGGYEQYF. CDR3 bases: TGTGCCAGCTCACCACGGGGGCTAGCGGGAGGATACGAGCAGTACTTC.

The rearrangement links TRBV4-1 to TRBJ2-1; TRBD2 aligns across 13 bases. The germline CDR1 and CDR2 sequences are MGHRA and YSYEKL. There are 17 residues in the CDR3. J lost 7 bases, V lost 0 bases, and 6 bases had no gene match. CDR3 protein: CASSQDPQLAGGNEQFF. As DNA, the CDR3 is TGCGCCAGCAGCCAAGATCCCCAACTAGCGGGAGGGAATGAGCAGTTCTTC.